The 8 T cell receptor beta chains given below trace back to one sample, sequenced in a study of regulatory T cells in long-lasting Graves disease. Stated time point: persistent/refractory GD, antithyroid drugs over 5 years with positive TRAb. PBMCs provided the RNA from which the TCR library was made. Investigators prepared the TCR beta libraries by applying iRepertoire HTBI primers and Arm-PCR of CDR3 regions. TCRdb reprocessed the multiplex PCR reads via MiXCR and lists one record per CDR3 protein. The sample has 250,000 to 300,000 distinct CDR3 sequences, 22% seen once; the top ten hold more than 50%. The sequenced sample was peripheral blood mononuclear cells (PBMCs), obtained when the disease was refractory, from a patient treated with antithyroid drugs. These receptors came from a female donor with Graves disease.

The gene calls are TRBV9 and TRBJ1-2; D perhaps matches TRBD1 (6 bases). Germline-derived CDR1 and CDR2 are SGDLS and YYNGEE. V lost 3 bases, J lost 4 bases, and 10 bases lay in between. The CDR3 length is 13 residues. The CDR3 loop is CASSGSTGYGYTF. DNA of the CDR3: TGTGCCAGCAGCGGGTCGACAGGCTATGGCTACACCTTC.

This chain joins TRBV5-6 and TRBJ1-5, with D perhaps TRBD1 (6 bases). Germline V gene data show CDR1 as SGHDT and CDR2 as YYEEEE. The length of the CDR3 is 13 residues. Between the trimmed V and J ends, which lost 4 bases and 3 bases, there was a span of 8 bases. CDR3 coding DNA: TGTGCCAGCAGCCGGACAGCCAATCAGCCCCAGCATTTT. Protein: CASSRTANQPQHF.

This clonotype has a single count. The V gene is TRBV7-9, the J gene TRBJ1-2, with D unclear. V was trimmed by 5 bases and J by 2 bases, leaving 9 bases between them. CDR1 is SEHNR, CDR2 FQNEAQ, per germline (reference sequence). The CDR3 covers 13 residues. In nucleotides, the CDR3 is TGTGCCAGCAGCCGGACGGTGAACTATGGCTACACCTTC. This codes for CASSRTVNYGYTF.

In its sample, this clonotype was seen once. V and J are TRBV13 and TRBJ2-5, with D possibly matching TRBD1 (6 bases). Trimming cost V 6 bases and J 2 bases, with 13 bases left between them. This CDR3 contains 14 residues. Germline V gives CDR1 PRHDT, CDR2 FYEKMQ (reference sequence). In DNA form, the CDR3 reads TGTGCCAGCAGTTATACAGGGTATCAAGAGACCCAGTACTTC. Translation gives CASSYTGYQETQYF.

This clonotype was recorded a few times. The chain combines TRBV4-1 with TRBJ1-5; no firm D call. The CDR3 runs 15 residues. V was shortened by 1 base and J by 2 bases, with 9 bases between the two germline ends. The germline CDR1 and CDR2 sequences are MGHRA and YSYEKL. The CDR3 DNA sequence: TGCGCCAGCAGCCAAGTTCACGGAGGCAATCAGCCCCAGCATTTT. Its protein product is CASSQVHGGNQPQHF.

The V and J genes are TRBV6-1 and TRBJ2-5; D unresolved. Germline loops: CDR1 MNHNS, CDR2 SASEGT. This CDR3 contains 14 residues. The V end was cut by 7 bases, the J end by 3 bases, with 15 bases between. CDR3 DNA: TGTGCCAGCACCCCCCGGCCGGAAGAAGAGACCCAGTACTTC. Protein: CASTPRPEEETQYF.

This clonotype showed up many times. The J gene is TRBJ1-5, the V gene TRBV15; no definite D call. Trimming pared 5 bases from V and 1 base from J, leaving 12 bases between. Germline V lookup: CDR1 LNHNV, CDR2 YYDKDF (reference sequence). The CDR3 has 15 amino acids. The CDR3, as DNA: TGTGCCACCAGCTCCAGAAAAGAGAGCAATCAGCCCCAGCATTTT. This encodes CATSSRKESNQPQHF.

Only a few counts were recorded for this clonotype. V and J are TRBV19 and TRBJ2-7, with TRBD2 matching 7 bases. With 4 bases clipped from V and 0 bases from J, the junction kept 6 bases outside the gene matches. CDR1 and CDR2 (germline): LNHDA, SQIVND (reference sequence). The CDR3 is made up of 15 amino acids. The CDR3 DNA sequence: TGTGCCAGTAGTACCGCTGGGACTACCTCCTACGAGCAGTACTTC. Its protein is CASSTAGTTSYEQYF.